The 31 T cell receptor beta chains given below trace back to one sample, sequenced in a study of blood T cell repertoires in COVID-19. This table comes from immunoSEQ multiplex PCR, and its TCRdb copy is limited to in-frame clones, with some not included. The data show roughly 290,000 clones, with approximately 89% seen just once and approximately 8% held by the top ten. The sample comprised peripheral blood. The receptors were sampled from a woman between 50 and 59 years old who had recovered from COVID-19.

The DNA of the CDR3 is TGTGCCAGCAGTGAAGCTGGAGGTGGGGGCGAGGAGCAGTACTTC. Protein: CASSEAGGGGEEQYF. The chain recombines TRBV6-1 with TRBJ2-7; D perhaps matches TRBD1 (6 bases). This CDR3 spans 15 amino acids. Trimming shortened V by 0 bases and J by 7 bases, and 16 bases separated the two germline ends. Germline V lookup: CDR1 MNHNS, CDR2 SASEGT.

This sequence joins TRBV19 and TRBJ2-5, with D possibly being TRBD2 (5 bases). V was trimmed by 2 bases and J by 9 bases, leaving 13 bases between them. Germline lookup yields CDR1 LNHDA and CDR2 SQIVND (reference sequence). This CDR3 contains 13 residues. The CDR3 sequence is CASSINLASAQYF. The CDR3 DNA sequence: TGTGCCAGTAGTATAAATCTAGCATCGGCCCAGTACTTC.

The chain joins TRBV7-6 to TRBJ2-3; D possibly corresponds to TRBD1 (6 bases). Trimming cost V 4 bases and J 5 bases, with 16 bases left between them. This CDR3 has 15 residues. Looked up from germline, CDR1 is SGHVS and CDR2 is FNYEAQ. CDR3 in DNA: TGTGCCAGCAGCTACGGATACAGGGTAAAAGATACGCAGTATTTT. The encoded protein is CASSYGYRVKDTQYF.

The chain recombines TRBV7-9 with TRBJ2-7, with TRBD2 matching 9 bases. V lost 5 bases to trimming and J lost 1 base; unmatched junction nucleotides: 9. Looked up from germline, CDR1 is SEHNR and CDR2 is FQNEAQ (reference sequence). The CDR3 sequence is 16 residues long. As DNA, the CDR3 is TGTGCCAGCAGCCAACGTCGGACTAGCGAGTCCTACGAGCAGTACTTC. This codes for CASSQRRTSESYEQYF.

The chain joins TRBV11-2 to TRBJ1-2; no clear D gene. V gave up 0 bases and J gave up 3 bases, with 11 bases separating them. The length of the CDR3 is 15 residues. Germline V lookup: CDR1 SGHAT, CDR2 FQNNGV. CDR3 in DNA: TGTGCCAGCAGCTTAGACCTCGCGGGTTACTATGGCTACACCTTC. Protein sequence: CASSLDLAGYYGYTF.

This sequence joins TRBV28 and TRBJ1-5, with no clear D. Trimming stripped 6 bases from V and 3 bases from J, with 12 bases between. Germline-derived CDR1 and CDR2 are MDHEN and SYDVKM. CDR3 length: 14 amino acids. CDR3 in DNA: TGTGCCAGCAGCAAACTCACCCCCAATCAGCCCCAGCATTTT. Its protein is CASSKLTPNQPQHF. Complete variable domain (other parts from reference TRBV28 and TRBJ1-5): DVKVTQSSRYLVKRTGEKVFLECVQDMDHENMFWYRQDPGLGLRLIYFSYDVKMKEKGDIPEGYSVSREKKERFSLILESASTNQTSMYLCASSKLTPNQPQHFGDGTRLSIL.

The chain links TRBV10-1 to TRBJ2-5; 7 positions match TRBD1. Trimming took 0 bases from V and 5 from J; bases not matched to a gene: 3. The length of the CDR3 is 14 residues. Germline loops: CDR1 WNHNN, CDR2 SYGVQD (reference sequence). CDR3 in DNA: TGCGCCAGCAGTGAGTCGACAGGGCGGGAGACCCAGTACTTC. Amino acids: CASSESTGRETQYF.

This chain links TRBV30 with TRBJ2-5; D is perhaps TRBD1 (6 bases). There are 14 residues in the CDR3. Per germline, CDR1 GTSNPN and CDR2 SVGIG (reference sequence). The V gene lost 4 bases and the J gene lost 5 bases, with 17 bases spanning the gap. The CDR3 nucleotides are TGTGCCTGGAATGAGGGGGTCGCAGGGGAGACCCAGTACTTC. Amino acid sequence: CAWNEGVAGETQYF.

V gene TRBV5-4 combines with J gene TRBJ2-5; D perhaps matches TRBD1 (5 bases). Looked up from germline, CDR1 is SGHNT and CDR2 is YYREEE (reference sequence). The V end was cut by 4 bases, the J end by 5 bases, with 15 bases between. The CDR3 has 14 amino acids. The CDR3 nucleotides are TGTGCCAGCAGCCCGGCCCTGGCAGGGGAGACCCAGTACTTC. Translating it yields CASSPALAGETQYF.

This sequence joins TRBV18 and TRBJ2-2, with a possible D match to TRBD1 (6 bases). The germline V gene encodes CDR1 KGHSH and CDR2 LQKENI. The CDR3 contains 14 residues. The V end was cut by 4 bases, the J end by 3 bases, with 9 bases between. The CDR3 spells CASSLGQHTGELFF. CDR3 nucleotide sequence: TGTGCCAGCTCACTAGGACAGCACACCGGGGAGCTGTTTTTT.

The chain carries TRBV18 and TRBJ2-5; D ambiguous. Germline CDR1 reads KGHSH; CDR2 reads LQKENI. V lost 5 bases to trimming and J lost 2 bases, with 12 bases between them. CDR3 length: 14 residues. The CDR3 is CASSSVAGQETQYF. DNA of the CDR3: TGTGCCAGCTCATCCGTAGCTGGGCAAGAGACCCAGTACTTC.

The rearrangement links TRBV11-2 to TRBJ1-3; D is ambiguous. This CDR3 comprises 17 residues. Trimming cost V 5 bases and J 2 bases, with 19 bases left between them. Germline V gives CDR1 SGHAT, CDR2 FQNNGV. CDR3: CASSLLNTGSAGNTIYF. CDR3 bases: TGTGCCAGCAGCCTACTAAATACGGGTTCCGCTGGAAACACCATATATTTT. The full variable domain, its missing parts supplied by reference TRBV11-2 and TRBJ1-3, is EAGVAQSPRYKIIEKRQSVAFWCNPISGHATLYWYQQILGQGPKLLIQFQNNGVVDDSQLPKDRFSAERLKGVDSTLKIQPAKLEDSAVYLCASSLLNTGSAGNTIYFGEGSWLTVV.

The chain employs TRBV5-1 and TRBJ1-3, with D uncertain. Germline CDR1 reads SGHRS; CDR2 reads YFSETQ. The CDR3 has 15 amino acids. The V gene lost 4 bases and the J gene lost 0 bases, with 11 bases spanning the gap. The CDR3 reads CASSPTGSSGNTIYF. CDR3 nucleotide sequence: TGCGCCAGCAGCCCAACGGGGTCCTCTGGAAACACCATATATTTT.

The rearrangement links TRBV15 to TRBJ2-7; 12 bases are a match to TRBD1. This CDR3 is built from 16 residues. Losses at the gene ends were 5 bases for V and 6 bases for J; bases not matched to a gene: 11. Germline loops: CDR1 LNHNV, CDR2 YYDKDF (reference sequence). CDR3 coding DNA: TGTGCCACCAGCGGAGGAAGAGGGACAGGGGGCGCCGAGCAGTACTTC. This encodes CATSGGRGTGGAEQYF.

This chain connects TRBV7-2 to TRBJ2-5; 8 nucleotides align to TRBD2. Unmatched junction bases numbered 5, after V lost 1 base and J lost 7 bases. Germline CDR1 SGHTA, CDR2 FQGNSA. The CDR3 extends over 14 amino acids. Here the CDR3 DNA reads TGTGCCAGCAGCTTAGTCGCGGGGGGAGGGACCCAGTACTTC. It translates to CASSLVAGGGTQYF.

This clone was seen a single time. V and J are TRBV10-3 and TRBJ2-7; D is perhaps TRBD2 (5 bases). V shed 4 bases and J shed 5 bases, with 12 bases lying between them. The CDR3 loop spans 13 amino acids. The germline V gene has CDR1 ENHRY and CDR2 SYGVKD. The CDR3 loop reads CAISVGEKDEQYF. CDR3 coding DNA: TGTGCCATCAGTGTTGGGGAGAAGGACGAGCAGTACTTC.

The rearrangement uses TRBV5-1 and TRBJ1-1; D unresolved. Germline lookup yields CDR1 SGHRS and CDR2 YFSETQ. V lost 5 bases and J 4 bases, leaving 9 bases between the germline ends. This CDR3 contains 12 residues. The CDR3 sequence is CASRREGTEAFF. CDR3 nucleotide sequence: TGCGCCAGCAGGAGGGAGGGCACTGAAGCTTTCTTT.

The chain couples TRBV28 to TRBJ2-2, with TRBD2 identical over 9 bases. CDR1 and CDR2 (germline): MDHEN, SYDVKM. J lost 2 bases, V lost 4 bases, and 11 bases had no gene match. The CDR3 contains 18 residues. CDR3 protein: CASSSPPWTSANTGELFF. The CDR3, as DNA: TGTGCCAGCAGTTCCCCTCCTTGGACTAGCGCCAACACCGGGGAGCTGTTTTTT.

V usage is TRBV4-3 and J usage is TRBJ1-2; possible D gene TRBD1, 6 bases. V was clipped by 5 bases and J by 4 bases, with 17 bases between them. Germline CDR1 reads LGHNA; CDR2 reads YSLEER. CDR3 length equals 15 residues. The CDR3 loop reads CASSYGLGQSYGYTF. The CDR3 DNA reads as TGCGCCAGCAGCTATGGCCTGGGACAATCCTATGGCTACACCTTC.

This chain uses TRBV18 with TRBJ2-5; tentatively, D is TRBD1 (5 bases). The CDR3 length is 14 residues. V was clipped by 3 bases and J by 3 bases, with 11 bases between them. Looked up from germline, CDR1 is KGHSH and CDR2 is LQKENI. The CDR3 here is CASSPVQAEETQYF. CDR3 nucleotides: TGTGCCAGCTCACCCGTACAGGCCGAAGAGACCCAGTACTTC.

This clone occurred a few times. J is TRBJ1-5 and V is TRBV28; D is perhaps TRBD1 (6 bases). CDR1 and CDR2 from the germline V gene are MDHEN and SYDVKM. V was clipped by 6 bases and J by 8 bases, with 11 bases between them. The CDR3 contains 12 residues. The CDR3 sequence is CASRQGGEPQHF. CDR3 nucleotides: TGTGCCAGCAGACAGGGCGGAGAGCCCCAGCATTTT.

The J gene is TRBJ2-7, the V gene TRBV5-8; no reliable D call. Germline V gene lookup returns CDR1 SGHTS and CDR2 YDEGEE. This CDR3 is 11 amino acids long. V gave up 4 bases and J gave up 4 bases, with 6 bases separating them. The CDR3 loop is CASSTYYEQYF. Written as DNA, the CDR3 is TGTGCCAGCAGCACCTATTACGAGCAGTACTTC.

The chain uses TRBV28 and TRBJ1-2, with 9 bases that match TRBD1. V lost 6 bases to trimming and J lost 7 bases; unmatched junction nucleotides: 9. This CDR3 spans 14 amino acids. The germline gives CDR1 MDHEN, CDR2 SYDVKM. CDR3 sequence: CASRRQGEGRGYTF. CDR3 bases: TGTGCCAGCAGACGACAGGGGGAGGGTCGTGGCTACACCTTC.

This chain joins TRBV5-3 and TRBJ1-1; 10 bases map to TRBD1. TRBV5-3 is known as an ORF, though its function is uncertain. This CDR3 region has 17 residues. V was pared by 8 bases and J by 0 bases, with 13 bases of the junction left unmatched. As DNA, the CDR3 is TGTGCCAGTTACGCCGACAGGGGGCTCTCCATGAACACTGAAGCTTTCTTT. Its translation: CASYADRGLSMNTEAFF.

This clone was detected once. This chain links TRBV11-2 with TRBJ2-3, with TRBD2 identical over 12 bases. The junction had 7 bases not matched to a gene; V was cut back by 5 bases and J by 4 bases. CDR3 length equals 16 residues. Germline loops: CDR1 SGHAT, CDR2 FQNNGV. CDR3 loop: CASSPLAGGLSDTQYF. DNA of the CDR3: TGTGCCAGCAGCCCACTAGCGGGGGGCCTTTCAGATACGCAGTATTTT.

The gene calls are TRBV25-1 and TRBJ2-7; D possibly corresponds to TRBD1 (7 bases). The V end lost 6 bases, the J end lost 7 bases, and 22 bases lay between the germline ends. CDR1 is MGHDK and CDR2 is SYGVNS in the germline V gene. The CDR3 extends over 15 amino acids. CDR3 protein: CASRDAGSGGREQYF. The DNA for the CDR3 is TGTGCCAGCAGGGATGCGGGGTCAGGGGGAAGGGAGCAGTACTTC.

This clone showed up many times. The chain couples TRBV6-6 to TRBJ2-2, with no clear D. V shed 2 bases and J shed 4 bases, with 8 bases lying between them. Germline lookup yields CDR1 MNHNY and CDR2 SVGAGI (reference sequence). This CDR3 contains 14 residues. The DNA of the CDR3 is TGTGCCAGCAGTTACCACACAGCCACCGGGGAGCTGTTTTTT. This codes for CASSYHTATGELFF.

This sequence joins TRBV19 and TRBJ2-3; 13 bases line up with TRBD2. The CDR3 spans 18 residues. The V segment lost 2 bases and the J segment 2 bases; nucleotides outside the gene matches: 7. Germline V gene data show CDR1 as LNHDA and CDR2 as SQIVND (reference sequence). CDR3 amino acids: CASSIMWTSGRITDTQYF. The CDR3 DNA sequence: TGTGCCAGTAGTATAATGTGGACTAGCGGGAGAATCACAGATACGCAGTATTTT.

The chain's CDR3 is CASSARDRGLYGYTF. The CDR3 nucleotides read TGTGCCAGCAGCGCCCGGGACAGGGGGCTCTATGGCTACACCTTC. The rearrangement joins TRBV9 to TRBJ1-2, with 12 bases aligning to TRBD1. The J segment lost 4 bases and the V segment lost 3 bases, leaving 4 bases of the junction unmatched. CDR1 and CDR2 from the germline V gene are SGDLS and YYNGEE. The CDR3 has 15 amino acids.

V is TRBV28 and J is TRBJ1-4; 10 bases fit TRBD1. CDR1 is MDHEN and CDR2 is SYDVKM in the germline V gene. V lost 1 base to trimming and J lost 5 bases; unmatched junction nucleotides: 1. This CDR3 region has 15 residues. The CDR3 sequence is CASSLLTGGNEKLFF. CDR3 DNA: TGTGCCAGCAGTTTATTGACAGGGGGCAATGAAAAACTGTTTTTT.

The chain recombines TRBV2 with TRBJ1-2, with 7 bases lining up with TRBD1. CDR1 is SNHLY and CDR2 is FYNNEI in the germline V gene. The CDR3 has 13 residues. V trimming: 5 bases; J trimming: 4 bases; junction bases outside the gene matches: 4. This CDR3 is CASSPGGSYGYTF. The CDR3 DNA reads TGTGCCAGCAGTCCAGGGGGGTCCTATGGCTACACCTTC.